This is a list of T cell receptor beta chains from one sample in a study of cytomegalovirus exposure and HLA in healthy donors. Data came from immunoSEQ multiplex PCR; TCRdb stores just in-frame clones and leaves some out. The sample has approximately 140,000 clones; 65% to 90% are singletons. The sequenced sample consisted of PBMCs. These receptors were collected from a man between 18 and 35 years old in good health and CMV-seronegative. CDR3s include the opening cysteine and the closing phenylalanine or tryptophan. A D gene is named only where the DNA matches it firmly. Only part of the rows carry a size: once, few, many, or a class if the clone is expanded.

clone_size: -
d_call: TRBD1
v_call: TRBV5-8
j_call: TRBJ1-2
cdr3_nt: TGTGCCAGCAGCGTCCGGGGACAGGGGTTTCTTGGTGGCTACACCTTC
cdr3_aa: CASSVRGQGFLGGYTF

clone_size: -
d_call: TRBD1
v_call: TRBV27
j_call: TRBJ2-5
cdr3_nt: TGTGCCAGCAGTCCCAGGGGGCGCGGGGAGACCCAGTACTTC
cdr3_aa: CASSPRGRGETQYF

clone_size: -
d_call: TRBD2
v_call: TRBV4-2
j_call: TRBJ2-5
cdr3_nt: TGTGCCAGCAGCCCTAGCGGGGGGTTAGGAGAGACCCAGTACTTC
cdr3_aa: CASSPSGGLGETQYF

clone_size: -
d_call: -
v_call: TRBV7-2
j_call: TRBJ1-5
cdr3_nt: TGTGCCAGCAGCCCTAGGGGCCGCACGGCCGTGGATCAGCCCCAGCATTTT
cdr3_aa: CASSPRGRTAVDQPQHF

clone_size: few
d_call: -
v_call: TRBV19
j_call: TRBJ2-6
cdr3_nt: TGTGCCAGTACCTACAGGGTTTCTGGGGCCAACGTCCTGACTTTC
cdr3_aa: CASTYRVSGANVLTF

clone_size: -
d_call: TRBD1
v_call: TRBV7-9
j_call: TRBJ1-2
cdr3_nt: TGTGCCAGCAGCTTAGGGGGGGACAGGGCAATATCAGGCTACACCTTC
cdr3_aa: CASSLGGDRAISGYTF

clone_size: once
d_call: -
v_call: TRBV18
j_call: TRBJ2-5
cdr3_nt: TGTGCCAGCTCACAGGCAGGGCAAGAGACCCAGTACTTC
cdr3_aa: CASSQAGQETQYF

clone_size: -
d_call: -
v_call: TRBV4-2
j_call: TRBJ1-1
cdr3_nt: TGTGCCAGCAGCCGGGCAGGGGAGGGGAACACTGAAGCTTTCTTT
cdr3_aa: CASSRAGEGNTEAFF

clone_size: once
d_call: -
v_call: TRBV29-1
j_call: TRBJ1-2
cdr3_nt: TGCAGCGTTGAGGCAGGGGCGGGCGGCTACACCTTC
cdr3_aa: CSVEAGAGGYTF

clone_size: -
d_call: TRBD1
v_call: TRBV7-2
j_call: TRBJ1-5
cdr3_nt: TGTGCCAGCAGCCCACAGGGGACAGGGTTCCAGCCCCAGCATTTT
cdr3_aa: CASSPQGTGFQPQHF

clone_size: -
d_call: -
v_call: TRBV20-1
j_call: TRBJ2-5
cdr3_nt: TGCAGTGCTCAATACGGGGAGACCCAGTACTTC
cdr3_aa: CSAQYGETQYF

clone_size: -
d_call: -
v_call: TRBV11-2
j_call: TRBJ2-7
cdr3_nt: TGTGCCAGCAGCCTTTATCTGCGGATTGTGCAGTACTTC
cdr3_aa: CASSLYLRIVQYF

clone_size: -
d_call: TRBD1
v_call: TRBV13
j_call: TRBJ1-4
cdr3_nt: TGTGCCAGCAGCTTCAGGAGGGGGCTAGCAACTAATGAAAAACTGTTTTTT
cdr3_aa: CASSFRRGLATNEKLFF

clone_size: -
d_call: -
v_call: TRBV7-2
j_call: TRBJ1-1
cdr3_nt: TGTGCCAGTGTCGGAGAAGGATGGTTGAACACTGAAGCTTTCTTT
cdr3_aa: CASVGEGWLNTEAFF

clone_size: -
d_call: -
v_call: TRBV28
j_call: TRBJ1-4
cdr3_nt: TGTGCCAGCAGCCCGGCGGGGGGCGTTGAAAAACTGTTTTTT
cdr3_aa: CASSPAGGVEKLFF

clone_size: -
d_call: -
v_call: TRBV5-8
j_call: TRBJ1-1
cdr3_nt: TGTGCCAGCAGCTCCCCGAGACAGCTGAACACTGAAGCTTTCTTT
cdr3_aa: CASSSPRQLNTEAFF

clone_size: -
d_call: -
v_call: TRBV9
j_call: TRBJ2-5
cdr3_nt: TGTGCCAGCAGCGTAGGCACTTTTCGAGAGACCCAGTACTTC
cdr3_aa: CASSVGTFRETQYF

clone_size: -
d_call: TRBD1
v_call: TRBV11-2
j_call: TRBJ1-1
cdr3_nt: TGTGCCAGCAGGCGCAGGGGGGAGAACACTGAAGCTTTCTTT
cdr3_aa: CASRRRGENTEAFF

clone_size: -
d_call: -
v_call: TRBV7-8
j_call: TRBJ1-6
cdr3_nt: TGTGCCAGCAGCTTATCGTCACAGACAGACTCACCCCTCCACTTT
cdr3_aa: CASSLSSQTDSPLHF

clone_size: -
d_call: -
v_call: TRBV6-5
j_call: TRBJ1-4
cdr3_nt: TGTGCCAGCAGTCTAATCAGGGGTAGTGATGAAAAACTGTTTTTT
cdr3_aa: CASSLIRGSDEKLFF

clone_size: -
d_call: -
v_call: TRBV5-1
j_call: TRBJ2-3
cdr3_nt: TGCGCCAGCAGCTTGCAGCGGTCTACTACAGATACGCAGTATTTT
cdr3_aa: CASSLQRSTTDTQYF

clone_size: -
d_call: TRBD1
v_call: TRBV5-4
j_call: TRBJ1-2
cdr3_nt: TGTGCCAGCAGTTGGGACAGCATTAACTATGGCTACACCTTC
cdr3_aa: CASSWDSINYGYTF

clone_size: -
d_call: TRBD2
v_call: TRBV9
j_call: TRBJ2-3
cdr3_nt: TGTGCCAGCAGCTTATCTAGCGGGGGAAGCACAGATACGCAGTATTTT
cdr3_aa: CASSLSSGGSTDTQYF

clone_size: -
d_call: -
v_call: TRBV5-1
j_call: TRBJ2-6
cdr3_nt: TGCGCCAGCAGCTCTACAGTAACTGGGGCCAACGTCCTGACTTTC
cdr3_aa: CASSSTVTGANVLTF

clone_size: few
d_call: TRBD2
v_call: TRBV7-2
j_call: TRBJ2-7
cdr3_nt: TGTGCCAGCAGCTTAGTAGCGGGGAGCTCCTACGAGCAGTACTTC
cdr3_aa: CASSLVAGSSYEQYF

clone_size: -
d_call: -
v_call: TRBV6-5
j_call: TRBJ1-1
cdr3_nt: TGTGCCACCCAAGATACGGGGACTTCCAACACTGAAGCTTTCTTT
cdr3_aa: CATQDTGTSNTEAFF

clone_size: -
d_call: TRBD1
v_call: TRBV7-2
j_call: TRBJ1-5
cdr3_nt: TGTGCCAGCAGCTCCGGGACAGCATATCAGCCCCAGCATTTT
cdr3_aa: CASSSGTAYQPQHF

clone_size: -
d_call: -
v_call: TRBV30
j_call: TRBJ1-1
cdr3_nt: TGTGCCTGGAGTCGGGGTGGCACTGAAGCTTTCTTT
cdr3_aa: CAWSRGGTEAFF

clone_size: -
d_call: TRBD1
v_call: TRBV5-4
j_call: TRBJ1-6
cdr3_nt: TGTGCCAGCAGCGATCCGGGACAGGGGACGAGGAATTCACCCCTCCACTTT
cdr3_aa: CASSDPGQGTRNSPLHF

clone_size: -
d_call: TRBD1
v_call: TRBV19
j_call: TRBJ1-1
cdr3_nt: TGTGCCAGTACACAGTTGGGGACAGGGAATGCTGAAGCTTTCTTT
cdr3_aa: CASTQLGTGNAEAFF

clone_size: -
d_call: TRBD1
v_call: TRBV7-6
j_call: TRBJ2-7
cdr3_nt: TGTGCCAGCAGCTTAGGGGGACAGGGAGCCCACGAGCAGTACTTC
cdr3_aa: CASSLGGQGAHEQYF

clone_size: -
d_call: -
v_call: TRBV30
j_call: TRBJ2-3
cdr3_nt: TGTGCCTGGACCCTCCAGGGTAGGACAGATACGCAGTATTTT
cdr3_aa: CAWTLQGRTDTQYF

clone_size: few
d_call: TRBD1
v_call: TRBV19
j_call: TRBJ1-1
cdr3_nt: TGTGCCAGTAGTTCAAGGGACAGGGGGGAGAGCACTGAAGCTTTCTTT
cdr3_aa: CASSSRDRGESTEAFF

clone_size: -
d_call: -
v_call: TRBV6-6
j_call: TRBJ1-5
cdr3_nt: TGTGCCAGCAGTTATATTCCCCAGGAAGGAGGGCCCCAGCATTTT
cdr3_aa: CASSYIPQEGGPQHF

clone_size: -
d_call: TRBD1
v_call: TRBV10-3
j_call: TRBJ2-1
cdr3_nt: TGTGCCATCAGTGGTAACAGGGGTGAGCAGTTCTTC
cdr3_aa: CAISGNRGEQFF

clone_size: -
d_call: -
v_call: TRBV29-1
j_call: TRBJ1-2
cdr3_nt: TGCAGCGTCGAAAGGAGTCTCGGCTACACCTTC
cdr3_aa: CSVERSLGYTF

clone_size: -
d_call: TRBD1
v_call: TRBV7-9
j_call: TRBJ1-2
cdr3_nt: TGTGCCAGCAGCTTAGTTCCAATGGGCAGGGGGCAATATGGCTACACCTTC
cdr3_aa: CASSLVPMGRGQYGYTF

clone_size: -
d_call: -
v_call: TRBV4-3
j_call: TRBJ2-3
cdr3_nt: TGCGCCAGCAGCCAAGGACAGGCCGGGACGCAGTATTTT
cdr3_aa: CASSQGQAGTQYF

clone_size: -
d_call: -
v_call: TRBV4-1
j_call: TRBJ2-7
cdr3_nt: TGCGCCAGCAGCCAAGAGGACAGATTCTCCTCCTACGAGCAGTACTTC
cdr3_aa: CASSQEDRFSSYEQYF

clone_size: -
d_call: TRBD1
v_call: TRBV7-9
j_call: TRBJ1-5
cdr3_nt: TGTGCCAGCAGCTTATACAGGGGGTCTTATCAGCCCCAGCATTTT
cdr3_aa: CASSLYRGSYQPQHF

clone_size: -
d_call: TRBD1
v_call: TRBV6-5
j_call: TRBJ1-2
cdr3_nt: TGTGCCAGCAGTTACCAGACAGGGGACTATGGCTACACCTTC
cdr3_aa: CASSYQTGDYGYTF

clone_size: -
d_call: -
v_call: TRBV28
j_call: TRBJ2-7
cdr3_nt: TGTGCCAGCAGTATACAGGGCTCCTACGAGCAGTACTTC
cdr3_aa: CASSIQGSYEQYF

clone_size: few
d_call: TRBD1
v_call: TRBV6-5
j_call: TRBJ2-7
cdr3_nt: TGTGCCAGCACAAGTCCGGGACAGGGCAACTACGAGCAGTACTTC
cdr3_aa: CASTSPGQGNYEQYF

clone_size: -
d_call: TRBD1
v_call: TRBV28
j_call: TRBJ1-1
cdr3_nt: TGTGCCAGCAGAACAGGGGGCGGACCGAACACTGAAGCTTTCTTT
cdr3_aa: CASRTGGGPNTEAFF

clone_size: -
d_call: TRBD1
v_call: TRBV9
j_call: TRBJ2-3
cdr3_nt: TGTGCCAGCAGCGTAGCTGTGGGACAGGGCACAGATACGCAGTATTTT
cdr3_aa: CASSVAVGQGTDTQYF

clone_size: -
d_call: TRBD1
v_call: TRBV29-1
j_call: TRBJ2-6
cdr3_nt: TGCAGCGTTGCGGGACAGGCCTTGGGGGCCAACGTCCTGACTTTC
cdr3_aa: CSVAGQALGANVLTF